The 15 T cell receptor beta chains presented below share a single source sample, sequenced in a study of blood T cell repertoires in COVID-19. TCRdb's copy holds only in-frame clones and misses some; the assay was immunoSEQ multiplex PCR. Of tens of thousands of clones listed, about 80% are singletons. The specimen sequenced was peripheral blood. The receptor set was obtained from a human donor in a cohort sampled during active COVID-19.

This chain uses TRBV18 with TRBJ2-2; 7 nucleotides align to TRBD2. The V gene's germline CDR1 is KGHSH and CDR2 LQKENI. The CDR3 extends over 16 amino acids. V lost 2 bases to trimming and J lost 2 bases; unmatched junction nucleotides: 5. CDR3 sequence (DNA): TGTGCCAGCTCACCATTACTAGCGAGTAACACCGGGGAGCTGTTTTTT. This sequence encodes CASSPLLASNTGELFF. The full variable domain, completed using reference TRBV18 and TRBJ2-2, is NAGVMQNPRHLVRRRGQEARLRCSPMKGHSHVYWYRQLPEEGLKFMVYLQKENIIDESGMPKERFSAEFPKEGPSILRIQQVVRGDSAAYFCASSPLLASNTGELFFGEGSRLTVL.

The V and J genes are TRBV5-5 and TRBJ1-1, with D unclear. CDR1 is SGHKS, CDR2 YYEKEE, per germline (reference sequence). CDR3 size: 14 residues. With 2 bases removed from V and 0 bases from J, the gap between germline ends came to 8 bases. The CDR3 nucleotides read TGTGCCAGCAGCTTTCTACAGATGAACACTGAAGCTTTCTTT. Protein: CASSFLQMNTEAFF.

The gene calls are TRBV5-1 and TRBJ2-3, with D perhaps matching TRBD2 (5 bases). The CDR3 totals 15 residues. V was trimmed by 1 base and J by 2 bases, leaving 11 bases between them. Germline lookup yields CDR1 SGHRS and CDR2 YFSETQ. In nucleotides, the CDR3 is TGCGCCAGCAGCTTGACCCGGGGAGCCACAGATACGCAGTATTTT. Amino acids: CASSLTRGATDTQYF.

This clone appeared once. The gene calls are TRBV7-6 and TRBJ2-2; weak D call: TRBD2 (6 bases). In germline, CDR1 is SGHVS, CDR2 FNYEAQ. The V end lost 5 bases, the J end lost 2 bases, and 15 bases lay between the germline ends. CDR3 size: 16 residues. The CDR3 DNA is TGTGCCAGCAGCCCGCGCCGGGACTCTAACACCGGGGAGCTGTTTTTT. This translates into CASSPRRDSNTGELFF. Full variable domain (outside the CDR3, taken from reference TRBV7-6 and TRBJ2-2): GAGVSQSPRYKVTKRGQDVALRCDPISGHVSLYWYRQALGQGPEFLTYFNYEAQQDKSGLPNDRFSAERPEGSISTLTIQRTEQRDSAMYRCASSPRRDSNTGELFFGEGSRLTVL.

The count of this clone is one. CDR3 loop: CASTGTGQPQHF. CDR3 nucleotides: TGTGCCAGCACCGGAACGGGTCAGCCCCAGCATTTT. This chain uses TRBV2 with TRBJ1-5; the D is unclear. Trimming stripped 7 bases from V and 6 bases from J, with 10 bases between. The CDR3 has 12 amino acids. The V gene's germline CDR1 is SNHLY and CDR2 FYNNEI.

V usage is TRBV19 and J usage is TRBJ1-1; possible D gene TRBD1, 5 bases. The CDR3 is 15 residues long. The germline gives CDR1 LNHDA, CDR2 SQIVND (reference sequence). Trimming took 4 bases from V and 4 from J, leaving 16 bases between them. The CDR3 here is CASSTVQAEGTEAFF. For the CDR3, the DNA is TGTGCCAGTAGTACCGTACAGGCCGAAGGCACTGAAGCTTTCTTT.

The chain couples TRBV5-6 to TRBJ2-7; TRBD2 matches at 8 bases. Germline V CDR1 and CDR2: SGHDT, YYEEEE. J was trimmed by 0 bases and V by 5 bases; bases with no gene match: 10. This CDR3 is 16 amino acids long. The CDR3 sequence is CASRKLTSEYSYEQYF. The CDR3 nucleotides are TGTGCCAGCAGGAAACTGACTAGCGAGTACTCCTACGAGCAGTACTTC.

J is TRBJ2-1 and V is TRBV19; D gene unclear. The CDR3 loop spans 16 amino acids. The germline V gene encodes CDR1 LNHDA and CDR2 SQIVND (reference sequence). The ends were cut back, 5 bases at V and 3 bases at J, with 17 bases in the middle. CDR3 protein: CASSSGSTIFYNEQFF. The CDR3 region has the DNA TGTGCCAGTAGTTCTGGTAGCACTATCTTCTACAATGAGCAGTTCTTC. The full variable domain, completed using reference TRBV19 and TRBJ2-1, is DGGITQSPKYLFRKEGQNVTLSCEQNLNHDAMYWYRQDPGQGLRLIYYSQIVNDFQKGDIAEGYSVSREKKESFPLTVTSAQKNPTAFYLCASSSGSTIFYNEQFFGPGTRLTVL.

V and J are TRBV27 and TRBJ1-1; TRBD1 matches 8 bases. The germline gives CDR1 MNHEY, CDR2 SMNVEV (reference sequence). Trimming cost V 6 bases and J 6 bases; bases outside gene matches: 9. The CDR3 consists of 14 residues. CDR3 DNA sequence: TGTGCCAGCAGCCGTGATATACAGGGGGCTGAAGCTTTCTTT. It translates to CASSRDIQGAEAFF.

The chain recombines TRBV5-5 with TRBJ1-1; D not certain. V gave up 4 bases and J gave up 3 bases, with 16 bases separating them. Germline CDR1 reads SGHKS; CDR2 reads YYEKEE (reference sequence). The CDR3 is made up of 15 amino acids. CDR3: CASSPEEAWDTEAFF. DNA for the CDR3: TGTGCCAGCAGCCCGGAGGAGGCGTGGGACACTGAAGCTTTCTTT.

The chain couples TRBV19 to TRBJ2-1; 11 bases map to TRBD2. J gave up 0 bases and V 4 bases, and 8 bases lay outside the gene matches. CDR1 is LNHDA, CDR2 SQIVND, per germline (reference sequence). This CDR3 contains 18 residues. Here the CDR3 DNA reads TGTGCCAGTAGTAGGGGGACTAGCGGACCGAGCTCCTACAATGAGCAGTTCTTC. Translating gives CASSRGTSGPSSYNEQFF.

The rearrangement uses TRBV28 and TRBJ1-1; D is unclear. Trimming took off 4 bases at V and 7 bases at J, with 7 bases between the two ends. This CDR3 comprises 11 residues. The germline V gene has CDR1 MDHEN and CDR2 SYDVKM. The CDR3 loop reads CASSSVIEAFF. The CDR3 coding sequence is TGTGCCAGCAGTTCGGTGATTGAAGCTTTCTTT.

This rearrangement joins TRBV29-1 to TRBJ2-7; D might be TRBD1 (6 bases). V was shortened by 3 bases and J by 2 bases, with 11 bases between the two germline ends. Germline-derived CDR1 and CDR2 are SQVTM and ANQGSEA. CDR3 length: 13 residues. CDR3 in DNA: TGCAGCGTTGAGGCTACAGGGACCTACGAGCAGTACTTC. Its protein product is CSVEATGTYEQYF.

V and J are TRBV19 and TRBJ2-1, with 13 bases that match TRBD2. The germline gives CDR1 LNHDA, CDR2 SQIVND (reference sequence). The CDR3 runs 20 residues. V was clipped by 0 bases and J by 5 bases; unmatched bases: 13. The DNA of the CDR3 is TGTGCCAGTAGTATAGACCCCCGGACTAGCGGGAGACTTTGGGACAATGAGCAGTTCTTC. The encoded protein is CASSIDPRTSGRLWDNEQFF.

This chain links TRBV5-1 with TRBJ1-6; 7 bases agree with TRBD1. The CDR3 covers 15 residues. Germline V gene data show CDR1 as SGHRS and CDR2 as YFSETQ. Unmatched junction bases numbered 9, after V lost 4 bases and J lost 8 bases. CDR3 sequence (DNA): TGCGCCAGCAGCGCCTTGACAGGGTCGGATTCACCCCTCCACTTT. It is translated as CASSALTGSDSPLHF. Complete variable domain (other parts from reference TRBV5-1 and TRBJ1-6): KAGVTQTPRYLIKTRGQQVTLSCSPISGHRSVSWYQQTPGQGLQFLFEYFSETQRNKGNFPGRFSGRQFSNSRSEMNVSTLELGDSALYLCASSALTGSDSPLHFGNGTRLTVT.